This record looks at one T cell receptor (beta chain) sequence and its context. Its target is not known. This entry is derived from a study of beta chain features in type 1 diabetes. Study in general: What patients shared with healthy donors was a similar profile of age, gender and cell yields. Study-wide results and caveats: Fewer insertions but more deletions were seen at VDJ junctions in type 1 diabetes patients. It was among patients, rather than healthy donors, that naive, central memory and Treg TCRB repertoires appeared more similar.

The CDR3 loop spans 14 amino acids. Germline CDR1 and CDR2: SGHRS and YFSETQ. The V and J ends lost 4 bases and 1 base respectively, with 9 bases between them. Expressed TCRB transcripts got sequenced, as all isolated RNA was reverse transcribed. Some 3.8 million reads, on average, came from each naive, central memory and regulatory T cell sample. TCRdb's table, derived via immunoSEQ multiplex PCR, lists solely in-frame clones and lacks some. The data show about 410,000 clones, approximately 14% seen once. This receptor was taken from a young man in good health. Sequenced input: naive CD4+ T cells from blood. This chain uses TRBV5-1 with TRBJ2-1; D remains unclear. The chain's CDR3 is CASSQTSSYNEQFF. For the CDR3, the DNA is TGCGCCAGCAGCCAGACCTCATCCTACAATGAGCAGTTCTTC.